This entry concerns a single TCR beta chain. This clonotype was counted a few times. Its target antigen remains unknown. Per-nucleotide qualities are absent, and no much larger clonotype sits a single base away. The library came from PCR. The listed sequencing device is Illumina HiSeq 2500. To reduce PCR and sequencing biases, unique molecular identifiers were built into the TCR beta cDNA libraries. Every 1 to 10 million input T cells yielded 500,000 or so cDNA molecules, meaning each molecule approximated one T cell. The patient libraries were prepared and sequenced using the same protocol as the earlier healthy control dataset. Within a given batch, samples were prepared together, multiplexed and sequenced on the same HiSeq lane. As for how the authors treated the data: Raw barcoded reads were processed with MIGEC, and single-read molecular identifier groups were discarded before consensus assembly and CDR3 extraction. Clonotype tables were post-analysed with VDJtools, normalizing diversity by down-sampling all datasets to the smallest sample size. In repertoire overlap clustering, CDR3 amino acid sequences, but not nucleotide sequences, were matched to correct batch-related cross-sample contamination. In-frame beta chains were kept once TCRdb had trimmed the public reads at Q25 with fastp and called clones with MiXCR. Entries are consolidated by CDR3 protein sequence, retaining the most common genes and DNA. The V and J calls were not made by the authors but by TCRdb's processing. In this sample the table shows some 800,000 distinct CDR3 sequences, around 46% of which occur a single time. The ten top clones hold over 4.5% of the sample.

The data are from a study of post-analysis software for immune sequencing data (dated by TCRdb to the mid-2010s). As for the study more broadly: The recorded disease courses included relapsing-remitting, secondary progressive and progressive-relapsing multiple sclerosis, and some patients had no subtype annotation. The patient repertoires were set against under 13 previously published healthy control repertoires from donors whose ages ranged from roughly 6 to 27 years. A subset of samples was prepared in parallel using single-end sample barcoding, then pooled and co-amplified after Illumina adapter ligation. General conclusions and limits of the study: Significantly lower normalized Chao1 diversity was found in multiple sclerosis patients than in controls, suggesting substantial peripheral T-cell clonal expansion. Direct clustering with F measure revealed strong co-clustering of samples prepared in the same batch, which led to a batch-effect correction. The multiple sclerosis patient group was slightly younger than the control group. Patients showed significantly higher frequencies than controls for several TRBV segments, among them TRBV5-6, TRBV5-1 and TRBV20-1.

Relative to germline, V is missing 7 bases and J is missing 0 bases, with 16 bases of the junction outside any gene match. The germline V gene (reference sequence) specifies SEHNR as CDR1 and FQNEAQ as CDR2. Spanning cysteine to phenylalanine, the CDR3 consists of 18 amino acids. The retained sequence is limited to the CDR3, 54 bases, with the frame set at the first base. TCR beta repertoires were profiled from peripheral blood of roughly twelve young patients with multiple sclerosis to demonstrate the VDJtools post-analysis software. The multiple sclerosis patients were children and adolescents between roughly 6 and 16 years of age.

This sequence originates from a girl between 5 and 17 years old with multiple sclerosis. Input material: blood. The receptor chain draws on TRBV7-9 and TRBJ2-7; 9 bases in between match TRBD2. The DNA sequence reads TGTGCCAGCATAAGGGGAGAGGTAGCGGGAGATTCCTCCTACGAGCAGTACTTC. It is translated as CASIRGEVAGDSSYEQYF.